One sample yielded the 4 T cell receptor beta chains listed below, sequenced in a study of CXCR3-negative and CXCR3-positive naive CD8 T cells. No antigens are known for them. The libraries of TRB cDNA were prepared using 5' RACE with UMI labels. TCRdb reprocessed the 5' RACE reads; each CDR3 protein has one entry and no DNA is given. Its table lists some 53,000 distinct CDR3 sequences. Study-level points and caveats: When CXCR3-positive naive cells were set against CXCR3-negative naive cells, the former had more hydrophobic TRB CDR3s.

Sequencing input: naive CXCR3+ CD8+ T cells from blood. Subset defined: CD45RO-CCR7+CD27+CD95- naive CD8+ T cells expressing CXCR3 (TNR3+). The receptors were gathered from a human donor in good health. Some clones in this sample may be carry-over from other donors' samples.

The genes are TRBV28 and TRBJ2-3; TCRdb outputs TRBD1, but without DNA this stays unchecked. This CDR3 region has 19 residues. Germline V lookup: CDR1 MDHEN, CDR2 SYDVKM. The CDR3 is CASSLRVDRGGWDTDTQYF.

This chain joins TRBV7-6 and TRBJ1-2; absent DNA, TCRdb's TRBD1 call cannot be checked. The CDR3 consists of 14 residues. Germline V gene data show CDR1 as SGHVS and CDR2 as FNYEAQ. The CDR3: CASSLLGGDYGYTF.

The rearrangement uses TRBV19 and TRBJ1-5. There are 15 residues in the CDR3. Germline assignment: CDR1 LNHDA and CDR2 SQIVND (reference sequence). The CDR3 loop reads CASSTEGMGFQPQHF.

J is TRBJ2-1 and V is TRBV9; absent DNA, TCRdb's TRBD1 call cannot be checked. Germline V CDR1 and CDR2: SGDLS, YYNGEE. The CDR3 runs 16 residues. The CDR3 reads CASSVTSGLRIDEQLF.